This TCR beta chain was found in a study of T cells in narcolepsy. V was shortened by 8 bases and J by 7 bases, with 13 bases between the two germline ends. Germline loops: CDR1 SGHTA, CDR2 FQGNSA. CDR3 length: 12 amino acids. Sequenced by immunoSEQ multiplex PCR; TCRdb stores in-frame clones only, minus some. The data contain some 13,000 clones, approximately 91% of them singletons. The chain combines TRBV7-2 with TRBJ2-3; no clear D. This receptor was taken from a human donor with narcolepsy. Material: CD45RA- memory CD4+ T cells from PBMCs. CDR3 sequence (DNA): TGTGCCAGCTTGTCCGGCAGGAATACGCAGTATTTT. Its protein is CASLSGRNTQYF.